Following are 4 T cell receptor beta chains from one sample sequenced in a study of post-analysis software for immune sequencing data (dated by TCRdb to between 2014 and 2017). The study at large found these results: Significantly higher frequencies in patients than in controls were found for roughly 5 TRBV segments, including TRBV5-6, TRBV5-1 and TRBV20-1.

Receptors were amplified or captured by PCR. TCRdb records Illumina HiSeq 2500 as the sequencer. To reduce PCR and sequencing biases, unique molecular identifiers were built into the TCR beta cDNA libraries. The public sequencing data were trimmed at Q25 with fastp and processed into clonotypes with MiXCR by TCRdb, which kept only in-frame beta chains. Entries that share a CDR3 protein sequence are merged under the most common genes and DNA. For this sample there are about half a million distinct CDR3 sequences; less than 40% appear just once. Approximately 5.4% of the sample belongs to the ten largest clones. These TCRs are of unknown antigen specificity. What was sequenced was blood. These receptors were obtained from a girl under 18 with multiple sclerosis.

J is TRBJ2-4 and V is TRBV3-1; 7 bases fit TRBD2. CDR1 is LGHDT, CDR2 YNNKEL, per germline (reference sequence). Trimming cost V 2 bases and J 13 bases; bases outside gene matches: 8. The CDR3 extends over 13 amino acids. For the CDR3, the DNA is TGTGCCAGCAGCCAACAGGCGGGGGAAGAGCAGTACTTC. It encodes CASSQQAGEEQYF.

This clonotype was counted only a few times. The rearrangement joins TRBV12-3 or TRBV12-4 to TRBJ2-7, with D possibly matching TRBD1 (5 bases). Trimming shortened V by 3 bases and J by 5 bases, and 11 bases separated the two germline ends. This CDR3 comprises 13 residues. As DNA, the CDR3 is TGTGCCAGCAGTTTGCAGGGTCTCAACGAGCAGTACTTC. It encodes CASSLQGLNEQYF.

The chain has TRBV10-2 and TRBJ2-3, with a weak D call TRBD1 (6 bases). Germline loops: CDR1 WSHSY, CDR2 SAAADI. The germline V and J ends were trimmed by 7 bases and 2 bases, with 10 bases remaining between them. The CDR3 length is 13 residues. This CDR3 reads CASMDSSTDTQYF. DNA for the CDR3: TGCGCCAGCATGGACAGCTCCACAGATACGCAGTATTTT.

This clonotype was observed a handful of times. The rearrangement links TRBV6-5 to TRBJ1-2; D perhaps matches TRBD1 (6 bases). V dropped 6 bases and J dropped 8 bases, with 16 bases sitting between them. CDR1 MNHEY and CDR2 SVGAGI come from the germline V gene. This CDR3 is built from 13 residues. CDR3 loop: CASSPGGAGGYTF. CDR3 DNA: TGTGCCAGCAGCCCCGGGGGGGCGGGGGGCTACACCTTC.